The clone carrying this TCR beta chain was detected ten times or more. The ends were cut back, 0 bases at V and 3 bases at J, with 17 bases in the middle. The CDR3 is 17 residues long. Looked up from germline, CDR1 is SGDLS and CDR2 is YYNGEE. The sample belongs to a study of CD8+CD57+ T cells in acquired aplastic anemia. Study at large: Mean yield of DNA from sorted CD4+ and CD8+ cells was approximately 3 ug.

CDR3 and TCR beta VDJ profiling relied on genomic DNA as the template. One entry per CDR3 protein, called by TCRdb with MiXCR from the reads. The sample holds 150,000 to 200,000 distinct CDR3 sequences, around three fifths seen once. The rearrangement uses TRBV9 and TRBJ2-3; D tentatively reads TRBD1 or TRBD2 (6 bases each). The material sequenced was sorted CD4+, CD8+, or CD8+CD57+ T cells (not recorded which) from PBMCs. The source of this sequence is a human donor with severe aplastic anemia or a healthy control (not recorded which). In nucleotides, the CDR3 is TGTGCCAGCAGCGTAGAGGGGGGCGATGTTGGGACAGATACGCAGTATTTT. It specifies CASSVEGGDVGTDTQYF.